Sequencing of this TCR beta chain was carried out in a study of identical twins. A universal primer site was added by template switching, and unique molecular identifiers were carried by the cDNA. TCRdb reprocessed the 5' RACE reads with MiXCR, giving one entry per CDR3 protein. The table shows 570,000 or so distinct CDR3 sequences, with over 8.5% occurring only once. CDR1 is SGHRS, CDR2 YFSETQ, per germline. V shed 0 bases and J shed 3 bases, with 11 bases lying between them. The CDR3 runs 15 residues. This clonotype has just a few counts. All of the donors were Caucasians in good health. This same sample was also part of a study on yellow fever vaccine responses in identical twins.

This sequence joins TRBV5-1 and TRBJ2-3, with TRBD1 as a possible D gene (6 bases). The origin of this receptor is a woman younger than 30 in good health. The sequenced sample consisted of PBMCs. The CDR3 DNA is TGCGCCAGCAGCTTGGGACAGGTGGGAACAGATACGCAGTATTTT. This sequence encodes CASSLGQVGTDTQYF.